The entry that follows covers one TCR beta chain sequence. Its specificity is unknown. Sequencing used immunoSEQ multiplex PCR; TCRdb keeps in-frame clones, though not all of them. The sample includes roughly 99,000 clones, more than 85% of them seen just once. This specimen belongs to a study of T cell responses to AZD1222 COVID-19 vaccine. CDR3 length: 15 residues. V dropped 2 bases and J dropped 4; count of bases not matched to a gene: 7. Germline loops: CDR1 MNHEY, CDR2 SMNVEV (reference sequence). Study results and limitations: White British people made up most donors, females outnumbered males, and clonal diversity was possibly underestimated.

This receptor was taken from an adult who received the AZD1222 COVID-19 vaccine. The starting material was peripheral blood, obtained 28 days after the second AZD1222 dose. The V and J genes are TRBV27 and TRBJ2-7; 8 bases fit TRBD2. This chain's CDR3 is CASSLGAGVDYEQYF. CDR3 DNA: TGTGCCAGCAGTTTAGGAGCGGGAGTTGATTACGAGCAGTACTTC.